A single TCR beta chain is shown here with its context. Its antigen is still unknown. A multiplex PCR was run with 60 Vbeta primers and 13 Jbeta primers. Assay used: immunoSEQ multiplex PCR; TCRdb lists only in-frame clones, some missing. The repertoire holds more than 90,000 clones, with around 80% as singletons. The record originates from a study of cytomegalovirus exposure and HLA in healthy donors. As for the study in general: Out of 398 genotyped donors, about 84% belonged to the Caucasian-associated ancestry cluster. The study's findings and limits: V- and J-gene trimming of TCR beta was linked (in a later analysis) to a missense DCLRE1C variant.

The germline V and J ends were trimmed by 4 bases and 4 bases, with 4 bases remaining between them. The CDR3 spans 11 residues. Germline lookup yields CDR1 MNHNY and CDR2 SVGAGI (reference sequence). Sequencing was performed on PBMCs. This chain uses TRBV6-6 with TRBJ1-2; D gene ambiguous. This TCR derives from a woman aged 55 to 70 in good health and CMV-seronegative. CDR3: CASSSLYGYTF. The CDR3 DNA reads TGTGCCAGCAGTTCCCTCTATGGCTACACCTTC.